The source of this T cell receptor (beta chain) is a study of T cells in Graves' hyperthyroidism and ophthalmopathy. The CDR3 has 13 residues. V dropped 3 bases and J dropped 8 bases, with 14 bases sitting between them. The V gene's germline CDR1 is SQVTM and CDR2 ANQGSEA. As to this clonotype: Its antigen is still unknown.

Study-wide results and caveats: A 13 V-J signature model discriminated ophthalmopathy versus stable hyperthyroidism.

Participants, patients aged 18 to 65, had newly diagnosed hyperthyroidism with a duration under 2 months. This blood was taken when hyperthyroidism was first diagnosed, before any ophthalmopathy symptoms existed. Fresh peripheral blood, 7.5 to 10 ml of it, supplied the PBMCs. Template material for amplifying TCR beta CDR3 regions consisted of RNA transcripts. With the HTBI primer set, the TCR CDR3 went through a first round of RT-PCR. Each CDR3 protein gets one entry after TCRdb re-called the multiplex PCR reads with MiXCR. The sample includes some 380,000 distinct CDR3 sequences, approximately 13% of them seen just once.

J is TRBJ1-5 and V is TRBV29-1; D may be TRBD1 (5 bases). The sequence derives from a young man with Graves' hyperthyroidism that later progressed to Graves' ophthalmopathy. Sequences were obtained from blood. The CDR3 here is CSVEGGPGEPQHF. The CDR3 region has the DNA TGCAGCGTTGAGGGGGGACCGGGGGAGCCCCAGCATTTT.